Each of the 10 T cell receptor beta chains below was sequenced from the same sample in a study of cytomegalovirus exposure and HLA in healthy donors. Some clones are missing from TCRdb's copy, which holds only in-frame ones; the method was immunoSEQ multiplex PCR. The table includes about 250,000 clones, about 90% detected once. The material sequenced was PBMCs. Every receptor here comes from a man younger than 35 in good health and CMV-seropositive.

The gene calls are TRBV28 and TRBJ2-6; no reliable D call. The germline V and J ends were trimmed by 6 bases and 2 bases, with 5 bases remaining between them. The CDR3 length is 13 residues. Germline V gene data show CDR1 as MDHEN and CDR2 as SYDVKM. The CDR3, as DNA: TGTGCCAGCAGGGGTCCTGGGGCCAACGTCCTGACTTTC. Protein product: CASRGPGANVLTF.

A single count supports this clone. This rearrangement joins TRBV27 to TRBJ2-2; a weak D match, TRBD2 (7 bases). The germline CDR1 and CDR2 sequences are MNHEY and SMNVEV (reference sequence). Trimming removed 1 base at V and 6 bases at J, with 15 bases between. The CDR3 is made up of 16 amino acids. This chain's CDR3 is CASSLWYGEGAGELFF. The CDR3 DNA is TGTGCCAGCAGTTTATGGTATGGGGAGGGGGCCGGGGAGCTGTTTTTT.

V gene TRBV11-2 combines with J gene TRBJ2-7, with 7 positions matching TRBD1. There are 13 residues in the CDR3. J was trimmed by 3 bases and V by 3 bases; bases with no gene match: 2. Germline V gene data show CDR1 as SGHAT and CDR2 as FQNNGV. The DNA for the CDR3 is TGTGCCAGCAGCTTCGGGACAGACTACGAGCAGTACTTC. Its translation: CASSFGTDYEQYF.

The chain is built from TRBV19 and TRBJ2-1; 7 bases align to TRBD2. Trimming at V came to 4 bases and at J to 4 bases, leaving 10 bases not matched to a gene. Germline CDR1 LNHDA, CDR2 SQIVND (reference sequence). The CDR3 runs 16 residues. CDR3 DNA sequence: TGTGCCAGTAGTAGGGGGGGTAGCGGAAGGTACAATGAGCAGTTCTTC. Translated, it gives CASSRGGSGRYNEQFF.

This chain joins TRBV7-2 and TRBJ1-1, with D possibly TRBD1 on 5 matching bases. The CDR3 totals 14 residues. Germline values: CDR1 SGHTA, CDR2 FQGNSA. Trimming cost V 3 bases and J 8 bases, with 16 bases left between them. CDR3 nucleotides: TGTGCCAGCAGCTTGACGTCAGGGTCCTCCGAAGCTTTCTTT. Encoded protein: CASSLTSGSSEAFF.

The rearrangement links TRBV15 to TRBJ2-1, with a possible D match to TRBD2 (6 bases). Germline-derived CDR1 and CDR2 are LNHNV and YYDKDF (reference sequence). Trimming stripped 1 base from V and 9 bases from J, with 22 bases between. The CDR3 runs to 17 residues. The CDR3 sequence is CATSRAQSSVRGGEQFF. The CDR3 DNA reads TGTGCCACCAGCAGAGCCCAGTCTAGCGTAAGGGGTGGTGAGCAGTTCTTC.

This sequence joins TRBV18 and TRBJ1-2; D not resolved. V was shortened by 4 bases and J by 8 bases, with 14 bases between the two germline ends. The CDR3 contains 13 residues. Looked up from germline, CDR1 is KGHSH and CDR2 is LQKENI. CDR3 bases: TGTGCCAGCTCACGTGAAGGGCTAGGGGGCTACACCTTC. It codes for CASSREGLGGYTF.

The rearrangement uses TRBV11-3 and TRBJ2-2; D may be TRBD1 (6 bases). CDR3 length: 16 residues. V lost 5 bases to trimming and J lost 6 bases, with 19 bases between them. From germline, CDR1 is SGHNT and CDR2 YENEEA. CDR3: CASSPYGAGASGELFF. DNA for the CDR3: TGTGCCAGCAGCCCCTATGGGGCAGGGGCATCCGGGGAGCTGTTTTTT. Drawing the rest from reference TRBV11-3 and TRBJ2-2, the complete variable domain is EAGVVQSPRYKIIEKKQPVAFWCNPISGHNTLYWYLQNLGQGPELLIRYENEEAVDDSQLPKDRFSAERLKGVDSTLKIQPAELGDSAVYLCASSPYGAGASGELFFGEGSRLTVL.

This clone was observed a handful of times. The chain recombines TRBV19 with TRBJ2-7; D tentatively reads TRBD1 or TRBD2 (5 bases each). Trimming pared 3 bases from V and 0 bases from J, leaving 9 bases between. Germline assignment: CDR1 LNHDA and CDR2 SQIVND (reference sequence). This CDR3 has 14 amino acids. CDR3 DNA: TGTGCCAGTAGTATCGGGGCGAGCTCCTACGAGCAGTACTTC. Its translation is CASSIGASSYEQYF.

This rearrangement joins TRBV7-8 to TRBJ2-5; possibly TRBD1 for D (7 bases). CDR3 length: 14 amino acids. Trimming removed 5 bases at V and 5 bases at J, with 15 bases between. In germline, CDR1 is SGHVS, CDR2 FQNEAQ. CDR3 protein: CASSQGGRGETQYF. Written as DNA, the CDR3 is TGTGCCAGCAGCCAGGGGGGAAGGGGTGAGACCCAGTACTTC.